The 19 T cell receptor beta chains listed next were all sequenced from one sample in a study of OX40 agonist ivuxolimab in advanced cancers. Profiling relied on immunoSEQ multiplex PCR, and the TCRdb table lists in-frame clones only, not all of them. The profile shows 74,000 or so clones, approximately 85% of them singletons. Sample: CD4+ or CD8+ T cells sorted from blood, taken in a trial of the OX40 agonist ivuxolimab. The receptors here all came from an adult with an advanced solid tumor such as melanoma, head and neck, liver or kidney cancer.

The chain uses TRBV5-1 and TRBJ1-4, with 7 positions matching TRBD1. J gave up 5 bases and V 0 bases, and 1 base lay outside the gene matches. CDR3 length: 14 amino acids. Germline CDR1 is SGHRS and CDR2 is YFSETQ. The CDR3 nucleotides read TGCGCCAGCAGCTTGGAGACAGGGAATGAAAAACTGTTTTTT. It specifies CASSLETGNEKLFF.

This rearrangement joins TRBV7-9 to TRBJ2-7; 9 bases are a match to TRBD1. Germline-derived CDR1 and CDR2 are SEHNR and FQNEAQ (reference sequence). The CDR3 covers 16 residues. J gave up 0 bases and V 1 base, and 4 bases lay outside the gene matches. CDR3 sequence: CASSLGTGGPSYEQYF. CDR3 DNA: TGTGCCAGCAGCTTAGGTACAGGGGGCCCCTCCTACGAGCAGTACTTC.

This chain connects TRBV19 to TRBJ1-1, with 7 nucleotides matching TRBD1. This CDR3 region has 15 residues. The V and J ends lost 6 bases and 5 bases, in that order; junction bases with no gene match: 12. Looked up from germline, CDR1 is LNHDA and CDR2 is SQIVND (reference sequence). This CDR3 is CASSTHRQGWTEAFF. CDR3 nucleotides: TGTGCCAGTAGCACCCATCGACAGGGTTGGACTGAAGCTTTCTTT.

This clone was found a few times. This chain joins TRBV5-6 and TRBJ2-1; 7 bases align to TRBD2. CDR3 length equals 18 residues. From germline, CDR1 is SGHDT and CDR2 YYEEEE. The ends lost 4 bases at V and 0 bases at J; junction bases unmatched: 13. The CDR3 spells CASSPKKRGPSSYNEQFF. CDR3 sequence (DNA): TGTGCCAGCAGCCCCAAAAAGCGGGGCCCCAGCTCCTACAATGAGCAGTTCTTC.

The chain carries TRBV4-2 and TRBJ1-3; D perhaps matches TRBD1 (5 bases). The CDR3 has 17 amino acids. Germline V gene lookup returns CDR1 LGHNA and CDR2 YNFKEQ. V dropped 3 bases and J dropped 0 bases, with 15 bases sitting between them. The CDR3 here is CASSQGTANLSGNTIYF. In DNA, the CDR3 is TGTGCCAGCAGCCAGGGGACGGCGAACCTCTCTGGAAACACCATATATTTT.

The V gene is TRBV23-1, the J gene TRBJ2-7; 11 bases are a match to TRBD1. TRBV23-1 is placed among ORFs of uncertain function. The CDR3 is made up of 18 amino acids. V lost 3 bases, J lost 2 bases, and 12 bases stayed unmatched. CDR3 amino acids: CASSHYRAGQGVPYEQYF. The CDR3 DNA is TGCGCCAGCAGTCATTACCGCGCGGGACAGGGGGTTCCCTACGAGCAGTACTTC.

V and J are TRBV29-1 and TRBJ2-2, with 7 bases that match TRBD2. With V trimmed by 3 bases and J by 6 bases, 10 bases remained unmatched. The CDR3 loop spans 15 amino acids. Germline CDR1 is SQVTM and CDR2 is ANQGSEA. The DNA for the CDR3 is TGCAGCGTTGACGGGGGGAGTACCAACCCCGGGGAGCTGTTTTTT. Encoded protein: CSVDGGSTNPGELFF.

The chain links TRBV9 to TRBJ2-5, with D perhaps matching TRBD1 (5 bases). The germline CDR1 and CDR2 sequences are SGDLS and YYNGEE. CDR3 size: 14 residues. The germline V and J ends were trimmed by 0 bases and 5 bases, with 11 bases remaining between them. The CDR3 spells CASSVGQWGETQYF. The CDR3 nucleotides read TGTGCCAGCAGCGTAGGACAGTGGGGTGAGACCCAGTACTTC.

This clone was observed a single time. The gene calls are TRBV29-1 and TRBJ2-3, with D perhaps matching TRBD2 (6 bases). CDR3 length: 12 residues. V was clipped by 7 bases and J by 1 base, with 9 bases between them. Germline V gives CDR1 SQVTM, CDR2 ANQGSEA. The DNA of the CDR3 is TGCAGCGGGGGGGAGGGCACAGATACGCAGTATTTT. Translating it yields CSGGEGTDTQYF.

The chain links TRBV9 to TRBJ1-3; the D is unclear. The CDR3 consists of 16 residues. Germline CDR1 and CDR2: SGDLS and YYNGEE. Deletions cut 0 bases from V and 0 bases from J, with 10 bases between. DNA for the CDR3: TGTGCCAGCAGCGTAGCCGACGTCGACTCTGGAAACACCATATATTTT. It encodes CASSVADVDSGNTIYF.

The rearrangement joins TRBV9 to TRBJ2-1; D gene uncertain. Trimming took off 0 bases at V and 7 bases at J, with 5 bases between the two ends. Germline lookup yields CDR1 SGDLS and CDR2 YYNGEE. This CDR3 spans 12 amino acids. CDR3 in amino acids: CASSVGRNEQFF. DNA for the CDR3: TGTGCCAGCAGCGTAGGCCGAAATGAGCAGTTCTTC.

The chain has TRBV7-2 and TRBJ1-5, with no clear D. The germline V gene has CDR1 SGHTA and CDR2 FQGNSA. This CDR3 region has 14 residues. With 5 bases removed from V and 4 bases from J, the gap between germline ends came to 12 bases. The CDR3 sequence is CASSPGIRNQPQHF. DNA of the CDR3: TGTGCCAGCAGCCCCGGAATTAGGAATCAGCCCCAGCATTTT.

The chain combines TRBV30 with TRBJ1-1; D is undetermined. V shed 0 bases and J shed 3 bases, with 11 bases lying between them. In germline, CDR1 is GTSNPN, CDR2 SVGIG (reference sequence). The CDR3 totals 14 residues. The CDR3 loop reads CAWSVLTGYTEAFF. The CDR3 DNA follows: TGTGCCTGGAGTGTACTGACGGGCTACACTGAAGCTTTCTTT.

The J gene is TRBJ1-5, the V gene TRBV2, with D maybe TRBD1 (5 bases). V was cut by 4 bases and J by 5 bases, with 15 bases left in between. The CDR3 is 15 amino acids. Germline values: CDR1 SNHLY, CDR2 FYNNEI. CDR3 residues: CASSVDGVRDQPQHF. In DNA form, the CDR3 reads TGTGCCAGCAGTGTAGACGGAGTCAGGGATCAGCCCCAGCATTTT.

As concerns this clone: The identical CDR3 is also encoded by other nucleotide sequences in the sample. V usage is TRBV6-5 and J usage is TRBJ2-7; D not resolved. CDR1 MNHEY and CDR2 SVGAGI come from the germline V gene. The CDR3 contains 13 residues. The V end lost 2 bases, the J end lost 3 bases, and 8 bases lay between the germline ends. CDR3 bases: TGTGCCAGCAGTTACCGACAATTCTACGAGCAGTACTTC. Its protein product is CASSYRQFYEQYF.

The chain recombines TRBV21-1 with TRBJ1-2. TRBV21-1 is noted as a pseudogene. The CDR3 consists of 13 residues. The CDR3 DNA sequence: TGTGCCAGCAGCAAAGATAGGGTTTTTGGCTACACCTTC. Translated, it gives CASSKDRVFGYTF.

CDR3 sequence reads: CASSRDGKNYGYTF. The CDR3 DNA sequence: TGTGCCAGCAGTCGGGACGGAAAAAACTATGGCTACACCTTC. The chain carries TRBV7-3 and TRBJ1-2; tentative D call: TRBD1 (5 bases). Germline V gives CDR1 SGHTA, CDR2 FQGTGA. V lost 6 bases and J 2 bases, leaving 13 bases between the germline ends. The CDR3 extends over 14 amino acids.

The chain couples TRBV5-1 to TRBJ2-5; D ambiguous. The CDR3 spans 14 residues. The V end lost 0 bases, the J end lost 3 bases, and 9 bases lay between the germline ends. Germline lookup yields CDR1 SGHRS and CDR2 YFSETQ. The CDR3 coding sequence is TGCGCCAGCAGCTTGGGCATGGGAAAAGAGACCCAGTACTTC. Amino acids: CASSLGMGKETQYF.

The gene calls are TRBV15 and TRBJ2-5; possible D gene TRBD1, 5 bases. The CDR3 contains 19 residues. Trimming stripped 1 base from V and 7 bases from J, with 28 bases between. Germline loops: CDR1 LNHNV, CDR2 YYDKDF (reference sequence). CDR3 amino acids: CATSRGSADRVEFAWTQYF. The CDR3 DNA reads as TGTGCCACCAGCAGAGGGAGTGCAGACAGAGTGGAGTTTGCGTGGACCCAGTACTTC.